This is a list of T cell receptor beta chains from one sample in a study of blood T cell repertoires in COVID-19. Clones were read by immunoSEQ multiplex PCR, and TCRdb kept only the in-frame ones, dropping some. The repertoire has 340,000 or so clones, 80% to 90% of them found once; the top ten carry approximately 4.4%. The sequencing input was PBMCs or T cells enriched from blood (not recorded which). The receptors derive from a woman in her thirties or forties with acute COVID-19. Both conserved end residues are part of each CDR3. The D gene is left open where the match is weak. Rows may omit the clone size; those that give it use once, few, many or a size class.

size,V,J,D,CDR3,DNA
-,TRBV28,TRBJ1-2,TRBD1,CASSTPTGAGYGYTF,TGTGCCAGCAGTACCCCGACAGGGGCGGGGTATGGCTACACCTTC
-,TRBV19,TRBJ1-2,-,CASSIGYGYTF,TGTGCCAGTAGTATCGGCTATGGCTACACCTTC
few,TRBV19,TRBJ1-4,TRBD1,CASSIDPFVRDRSEKLFF,TGTGCCAGTAGTATAGATCCCTTCGTCCGGGACAGGAGTGAAAAACTGTTTTTT
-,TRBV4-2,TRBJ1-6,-,CASSQDRGHTNSPLHF,TGTGCCAGCAGCCAAGATCGGGGACACACAAATTCACCCCTCCACTTT
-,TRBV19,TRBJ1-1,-,CASADRQNTEAFF,TGTGCCAGTGCTGACAGACAGAACACTGAAGCTTTCTTT
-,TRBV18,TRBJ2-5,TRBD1,CASSPASQGAGETQYF,TGTGCCAGCTCACCAGCCTCTCAGGGGGCAGGGGAGACCCAGTACTTC
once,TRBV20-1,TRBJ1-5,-,CSASSVSNQPQHF,TGCAGTGCTAGTTCAGTTAGCAATCAGCCCCAGCATTTT
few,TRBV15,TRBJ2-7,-,CATSRLQGSEQYF,TGTGCCACCAGCAGACTACAGGGATCCGAGCAGTACTTC
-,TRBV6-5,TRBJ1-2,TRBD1,CASTRTGAAGYTF,TGTGCCAGCACCCGCACAGGGGCTGCTGGCTACACCTTC
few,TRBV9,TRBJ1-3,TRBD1,CASSVATGGPGNTIYF,TGTGCCAGCAGCGTAGCAACAGGGGGCCCTGGAAACACCATATATTTT
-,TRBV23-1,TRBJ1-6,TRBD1,CASSHYRGNSPLHF,TGCGCCAGCAGTCATTACAGGGGGAATTCACCCCTCCACTTT
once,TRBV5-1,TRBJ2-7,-,CASSPAGFGEIHEQYF,TGCGCCAGCAGCCCCGCGGGCTTCGGGGAGATCCACGAGCAGTACTTC
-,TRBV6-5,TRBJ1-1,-,CASSYGTGMNTEAFF,TGTGCCAGCAGTTACGGCACAGGGATGAACACTGAAGCTTTCTTT
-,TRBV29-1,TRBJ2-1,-,CALEGGVTYNEQFF,TGCGCGTTGGAAGGAGGGGTTACCTACAATGAGCAGTTCTTC
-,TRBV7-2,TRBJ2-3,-,CASSPGGKPSTDTQYF,TGTGCCAGCAGCCCAGGGGGGAAACCTAGCACAGATACGCAGTATTTT
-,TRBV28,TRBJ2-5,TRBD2,CASSSGLAGVETQYF,TGTGCCAGCAGTTCGGGACTAGCGGGAGTAGAGACCCAGTACTTC
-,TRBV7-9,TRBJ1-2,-,CASSSIPEGSRSGYTF,TGTGCCAGCAGCTCCATCCCCGAGGGATCAAGGTCGGGCTACACCTTC
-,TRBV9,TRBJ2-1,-,CASSATGTLYNEQFF,TGTGCCAGCAGCGCGACCGGGACACTCTACAATGAGCAGTTCTTC
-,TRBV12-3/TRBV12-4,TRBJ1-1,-,CATLLSRNTEAFF,TGTGCCACCCTTCTTTCGCGGAACACTGAAGCTTTCTTT
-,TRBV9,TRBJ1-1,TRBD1,CASSEPGQGIEAFF,TGTGCCAGCAGCGAACCGGGACAGGGGATTGAAGCTTTCTTT
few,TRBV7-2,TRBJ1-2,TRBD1,CASSSRTGTYGYTF,TGTGCCAGCAGCTCCCGGACAGGGACCTATGGCTACACCTTC
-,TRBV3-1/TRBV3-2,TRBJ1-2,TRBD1,CASSQDRTGGHYGYTF,TGTGCCAGCAGCCAAGATAGGACAGGGGGACACTATGGCTACACCTTC
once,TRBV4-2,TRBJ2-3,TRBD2,CASSQEFSGGASGTQYF,TGTGCCAGCAGCCAAGAATTCAGCGGGGGGGCAAGTGGGACGCAGTATTTT
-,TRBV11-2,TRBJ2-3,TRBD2,CASSLRVRGGPTDTQYF,TGTGCCAGCAGCTTGCGGGTCCGGGGGGGCCCAACAGATACGCAGTATTTT
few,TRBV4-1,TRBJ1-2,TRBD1,CASSQGSTGGWGYTF,TGCGCCAGCAGCCAAGGGTCGACAGGGGGTTGGGGCTACACCTTC
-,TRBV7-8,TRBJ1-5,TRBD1,CASSSGTGGSVNQPQHF,TGTGCCAGCAGCTCCGGGACAGGGGGTTCCGTCAATCAGCCCCAGCATTTT
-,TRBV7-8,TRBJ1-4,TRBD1,CASSLGAGGIHEKLFF,TGTGCCAGCAGCTTAGGAGCAGGGGGAATACATGAAAAACTGTTTTTT
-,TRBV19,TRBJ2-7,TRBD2,CASSNGRAGEQYF,TGTGCCAGTAGTAACGGGAGGGCCGGAGAGCAGTACTTC
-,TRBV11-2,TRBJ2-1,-,CASSLQGSGNEQFF,TGTGCCAGCAGCTTACAGGGGTCGGGGAATGAGCAGTTCTTC
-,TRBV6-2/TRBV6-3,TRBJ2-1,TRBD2,CASSRGSSGSNEQFF,TGTGCCAGCAGCCGTGGGTCTAGCGGTTCCAATGAGCAGTTCTTC
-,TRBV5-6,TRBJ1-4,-,CASSPTGLTNEKLFF,TGTGCCAGCAGCCCAACGGGACTGACTAATGAAAAACTGTTTTTT
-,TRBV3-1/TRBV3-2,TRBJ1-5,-,CASSQDREYNQPQHF,TGTGCCAGCAGCCAAGACAGGGAATACAATCAGCCCCAGCATTTT